A single sample gave rise to the 18 T cell receptor beta chains below, sequenced in a study of graft-versus-host responses after intestinal transplantation. Antigens of these TCRs are unknown. This table comes from immunoSEQ multiplex PCR, and its TCRdb copy is limited to in-frame clones, with some not included. The sample records 85,000 to 90,000 clones, roughly four fifths being singletons. Sequenced here: unstimulated CD8+ T cells sorted from spleen or lymph node cells, sampled before intestinal transplant. These receptors originate from a human donor who received an intestinal transplant.

The chain uses TRBV2 and TRBJ2-5; 7 bases are shared with TRBD1. CDR1 is SNHLY, CDR2 FYNNEI, per germline. This CDR3 is built from 18 residues. Losses at the gene ends were 3 bases for V and 1 base for J; bases not matched to a gene: 14. CDR3 in amino acids: CASSDPRTGSNTQETQYF. The CDR3, as DNA: TGTGCCAGCAGTGACCCTAGGACAGGTTCTAACACCCAAGAGACCCAGTACTTC.

This clone turned up a few times. The V call is TRBV7-6, the J call TRBJ2-2; no definite D call. CDR3 length: 13 residues. Trimming pared 1 base from V and 6 bases from J, leaving 6 bases between. Germline V gene data show CDR1 as SGHVS and CDR2 as FNYEAQ. The CDR3 DNA reads as TGTGCCAGCAGCTTAGGGGGATCCGGGGAGCTGTTTTTT. This translates into CASSLGGSGELFF. The full variable domain, its missing parts supplied by reference TRBV7-6 and TRBJ2-2, is GAGVSQSPRYKVTKRGQDVALRCDPISGHVSLYWYRQALGQGPEFLTYFNYEAQQDKSGLPNDRFSAERPEGSISTLTIQRTEQRDSAMYRCASSLGGSGELFFGEGSRLTVL.

The chain recombines TRBV16 with TRBJ2-1; 10 bases agree with TRBD2. Germline assignment: CDR1 KGHSY and CDR2 FQNENV. Trimming took 3 bases from V and 6 from J; bases not matched to a gene: 14. This CDR3 comprises 18 residues. This CDR3 reads CASSQLAGGTPYGNEQFF. The DNA of the CDR3 is TGTGCCAGCAGCCAGTTAGCGGGAGGAACCCCCTATGGCAATGAGCAGTTCTTC.

The table lists this clone with a count of one. The rearrangement uses TRBV28 and TRBJ1-2; D unclear. The V gene's germline CDR1 is MDHEN and CDR2 SYDVKM. Trimming shortened V by 2 bases and J by 8 bases, and 21 bases separated the two germline ends. CDR3 length: 16 residues. CDR3 region: CASSLARERVGYGYTF. The CDR3 bases are TGTGCCAGCAGTTTAGCACGGGAGAGAGTTGGCTACGGCTACACCTTC.

The J gene is TRBJ2-3, the V gene TRBV5-1; 8 nucleotides agree with TRBD2. The CDR3 length is 17 residues. Germline-derived CDR1 and CDR2 are SGHRS and YFSETQ. V shed 1 base, J shed 2 bases, and the junction held 9 bases outside the gene matches. CDR3 residues: CASSLSPAGANTDTQYF. The CDR3 DNA is TGCGCCAGCAGCTTGTCGCCAGCGGGGGCCAACACAGATACGCAGTATTTT.

The rearrangement links TRBV19 to TRBJ2-3; D remains unclear. V was shortened by 10 bases and J by 7 bases, with 24 bases between the two germline ends. Germline CDR1 LNHDA, CDR2 SQIVND (reference sequence). This CDR3 comprises 15 residues. The CDR3 DNA reads as TGTGCCACCAAGATGGGCCTACCGCTTGGCCATACGCAGTATTTT. Amino acid sequence: CATKMGLPLGHTQYF.

The chain combines TRBV6-6 with TRBJ1-2; no reliable D call. Germline V gene data show CDR1 as MNHNY and CDR2 as SVGAGI (reference sequence). This CDR3 has 12 residues. V shed 2 bases and J shed 2 bases, with 3 bases lying between them. CDR3 DNA sequence: TGTGCCAGCAGTTACGGCAACTATGGCTACACCTTC. Protein sequence: CASSYGNYGYTF.

The chain couples TRBV6-5 to TRBJ2-7; 7 nucleotides agree with TRBD1. Germline V lookup: CDR1 MNHEY, CDR2 SVGAGI. V dropped 2 bases and J dropped 4; count of bases not matched to a gene: 5. The CDR3 has 14 residues. CDR3 DNA: TGTGCCAGCAGTTACAGGGGGCCCGAGTACGAGCAGTACTTC. Protein: CASSYRGPEYEQYF.

CDR3 DNA: TGCGCCAGCAGCCAAGACCCTGGCCCCACTGAAGCTTTCTTT. Translation gives CASSQDPGPTEAFF. This chain joins TRBV4-1 and TRBJ1-1; unclear D gene. This CDR3 is built from 14 residues. Germline CDR1 MGHRA, CDR2 YSYEKL. The germline V and J ends were trimmed by 0 bases and 4 bases, with 9 bases remaining between them.

V usage is TRBV7-9 and J usage is TRBJ2-2; perhaps TRBD2 as D (5 bases). The CDR3 sequence is 12 residues long. The ends were cut back, 3 bases at V and 9 bases at J, with 8 bases in the middle. CDR1 is SEHNR and CDR2 is FQNEAQ in the germline V gene (reference sequence). CDR3 residues: CASSFEGRELFF. CDR3 in DNA: TGTGCCAGCAGCTTTGAGGGCCGGGAGCTGTTTTTT.

The rearrangement links TRBV6-6 to TRBJ2-7; 10 bases are a match to TRBD1. This CDR3 region has 15 residues. CDR1 MNHNY and CDR2 SVGAGI come from the germline V gene (reference sequence). J was trimmed by 7 bases and V by 5 bases; bases with no gene match: 11. CDR3 in DNA: TGTGCCAGCAGTATACCCGGGACAGGGGATTTGGAGCAGTACTTC. Its protein product is CASSIPGTGDLEQYF.

V and J are TRBV2 and TRBJ1-3; D ambiguous. Germline V lookup: CDR1 SNHLY, CDR2 FYNNEI. The germline V and J ends were trimmed by 7 bases and 0 bases, with 16 bases remaining between them. The CDR3 contains 16 residues. The CDR3 sequence is CASMTVRLSSGNTIYF. CDR3 sequence (DNA): TGTGCCAGCATGACCGTTAGGTTGAGCTCTGGAAACACCATATATTTT.

The chain uses TRBV10-3 and TRBJ2-3, with TRBD2 as a possible D gene (6 bases). The germline CDR1 and CDR2 sequences are ENHRY and SYGVKD. Trimming left V 10 bases short and J 0 bases short, with 17 bases between. The length of the CDR3 is 15 residues. CDR3 in amino acids: CATPNLAESTDTQYF. CDR3 sequence (DNA): TGTGCCACCCCCAACTTAGCGGAAAGCACAGATACGCAGTATTTT.

The chain carries TRBV28 and TRBJ2-7; 11 nucleotides agree with TRBD2. The CDR3 runs to 15 residues. Germline trimming cut 3 bases from V and 3 bases from J; bases unmatched to any gene: 4. In germline, CDR1 is MDHEN, CDR2 SYDVKM. CDR3 in DNA: TGTGCCAGCAGTTTGAGACTAGCGGGGTTCTACGAGCAGTACTTC. Encoded protein: CASSLRLAGFYEQYF.

This clone appeared a single time. The V and J genes are TRBV25-1 and TRBJ2-1; 9 positions agree with TRBD1. Germline CDR1 reads MGHDK; CDR2 reads SYGVNS. This CDR3 is 15 amino acids long. J was trimmed by 8 bases and V by 4 bases; bases with no gene match: 9. CDR3 in DNA: TGTGCCAGCAGTGCTATACAGGGGGCTGTAGATGAGCAGTTCTTC. Translating it yields CASSAIQGAVDEQFF.

The V call is TRBV6-6, the J call TRBJ1-1, with a weak D call TRBD1 (5 bases). This CDR3 spans 15 amino acids. V was cut by 6 bases and J by 2 bases, with 16 bases left in between. The germline CDR1 and CDR2 sequences are MNHNY and SVGAGI (reference sequence). The CDR3 protein is CASSPEGGVNTEAFF. CDR3 DNA sequence: TGTGCCAGCAGCCCGGAGGGAGGGGTTAACACTGAAGCTTTCTTT.

This sequence joins TRBV6-5 and TRBJ1-4, with 8 bases identical to TRBD1. Germline CDR1 and CDR2: MNHEY and SVGAGI. With V trimmed by 3 bases and J by 9 bases, 9 bases remained unmatched. This CDR3 comprises 15 residues. The CDR3: CASSYTGQEYQKLFF. CDR3 nucleotide sequence: TGTGCCAGCAGTTATACGGGACAGGAATATCAAAAACTGTTTTTT.

The rearrangement joins TRBV5-1 to TRBJ2-7; D call uncertain. CDR1 and CDR2 (germline): SGHRS, YFSETQ. Trimming left V 0 bases short and J 2 bases short, with 9 bases between. The CDR3 covers 14 residues. The CDR3 DNA is TGCGCCAGCAGCTTGGGGGGTTCTACCTACGAGCAGTACTTC. As protein: CASSLGGSTYEQYF.